The entry that follows covers one T cell receptor (beta chain) sequence. Its specificity is unknown. Construction of the TCR beta libraries employed iRepertoire HTBI primers in conjunction with Arm-PCR of CDR3 regions. In TCRdb, the multiplex PCR reads were re-called with MiXCR into one record per CDR3 protein. The data hold more than 650,000 distinct CDR3 sequences, with 25% to 35% observed a single time. The sample comes from a study of regulatory T cells in long-lasting Graves disease. Study as a whole: Positive TSH receptor antibodies alongside over 5 years of antithyroid drugs were what marked Graves' disease as persistent. Study-level findings and limits: Small sample size may have lowered accuracy. Researchers reported studying only peripheral blood, not thyroid tissue.

As for time point: persistent/refractory GD, antithyroid drugs over 5 years with positive TRAb. Scientists built the TCR library using RNA that was extracted from PBMCs. Here the sequenced sample was peripheral blood mononuclear cells (PBMCs), taken when the disease was refractory, from a patient treated with antithyroid drugs. The clonotype was recovered from a female donor with Graves disease.

CDR3 loop: CASSWGDRALTEAFF. The DNA of the CDR3 is TGTGCCAGCAGCTGGGGGGACAGGGCTTTGACTGAAGCTTTCTTT. This sequence joins TRBV7-6 and TRBJ1-1; 9 bases align to TRBD1. V gave up 4 bases and J gave up 5 bases; unmatched junction bases: 8. The CDR3 length is 15 residues. CDR1 is SGHVS, CDR2 FNYEAQ, per germline.